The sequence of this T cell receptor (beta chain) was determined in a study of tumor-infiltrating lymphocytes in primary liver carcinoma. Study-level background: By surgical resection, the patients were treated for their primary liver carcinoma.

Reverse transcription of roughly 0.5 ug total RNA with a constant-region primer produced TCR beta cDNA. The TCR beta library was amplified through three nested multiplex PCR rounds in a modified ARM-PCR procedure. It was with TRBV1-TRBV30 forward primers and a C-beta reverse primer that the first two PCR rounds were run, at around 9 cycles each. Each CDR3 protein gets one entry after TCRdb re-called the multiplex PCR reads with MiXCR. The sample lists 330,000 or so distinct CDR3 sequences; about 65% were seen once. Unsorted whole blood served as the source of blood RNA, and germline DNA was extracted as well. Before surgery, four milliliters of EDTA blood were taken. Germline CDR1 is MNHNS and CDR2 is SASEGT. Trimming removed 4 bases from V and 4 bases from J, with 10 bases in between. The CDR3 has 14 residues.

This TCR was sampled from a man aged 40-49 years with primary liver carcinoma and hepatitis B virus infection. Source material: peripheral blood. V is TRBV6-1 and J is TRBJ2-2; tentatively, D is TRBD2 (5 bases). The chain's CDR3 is CASSGASSTGELFF. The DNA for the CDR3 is TGTGCCAGCAGTGGTGCTAGCAGCACCGGGGAGCTGTTTTTT.